Presented here are 32 T cell receptor beta chains from one specimen sequenced in a study of blood T cell repertoires in COVID-19. Sequencing was performed with immunoSEQ multiplex PCR; in TCRdb, only in-frame clones are kept and a portion is missing. The table includes roughly 97,000 clones, approximately 87% detected once. The source material was peripheral blood. These receptors originate from a human donor in a cohort sampled during active COVID-19.

The V and J genes are TRBV5-1 and TRBJ1-1, with 7 bases fitting TRBD1. CDR3 length: 14 residues. The V gene's germline CDR1 is SGHRS and CDR2 YFSETQ. V lost 4 bases, J lost 4 bases, and 7 bases stayed unmatched. The CDR3 DNA sequence: TGCGCCAGCAGCCTCGGGACAGTAGGCACTGAAGCTTTCTTT. Translation gives CASSLGTVGTEAFF.

The rearrangement uses TRBV29-1 and TRBJ1-2, with a weak D call TRBD1 (6 bases). The ends were cut back, 3 bases at V and 8 bases at J, with 13 bases in the middle. Germline V lookup: CDR1 SQVTM, CDR2 ANQGSEA. This CDR3 contains 12 residues. The CDR3 bases are TGCAGCGTTGATCGTCAGGGGAAGGGCTACACCTTC. Its translation: CSVDRQGKGYTF.

This clone occurred a few times. The V call is TRBV27, the J call TRBJ2-5; 8 bases line up with TRBD1. Trimming cost V 5 bases and J 5 bases; bases outside gene matches: 13. This CDR3 has 16 amino acids. Germline CDR1 is MNHEY and CDR2 is SMNVEV (reference sequence). The DNA of the CDR3 is TGTGCCAGCAGTAACCACCTCAGGGGGCAGAGGGAGACCCAGTACTTC. Protein sequence: CASSNHLRGQRETQYF.

This chain uses TRBV11-2 with TRBJ2-7; D is undetermined. Germline CDR1 reads SGHAT; CDR2 reads FQNNGV. Deletions cut 3 bases from V and 1 base from J, with 10 bases between. The CDR3 has 14 amino acids. This CDR3 is CASSFQVQSYEQYF. CDR3 in DNA: TGTGCCAGCAGCTTCCAGGTACAATCCTACGAGCAGTACTTC.

The gene calls are TRBV5-5 and TRBJ2-3; weak D call: TRBD2 (5 bases). CDR3 length: 14 residues. Between the trimmed V and J ends, which lost 1 base and 2 bases, there was a span of 8 bases. Germline CDR1 reads SGHKS; CDR2 reads YYEKEE (reference sequence). CDR3: CASSLLASTDTQYF. DNA for the CDR3: TGTGCCAGCAGCTTGCTAGCCTCCACAGATACGCAGTATTTT.

CDR3 in amino acids: CASSGPGQPYEQYF. CDR3 coding DNA: TGTGCCAGCAGTGGGCCGGGACAGCCCTACGAGCAGTACTTC. This chain connects TRBV28 to TRBJ2-7; TRBD1 agrees at 7 bases. The V segment lost 5 bases and the J segment 2 bases; nucleotides outside the gene matches: 6. Germline V gives CDR1 MDHEN, CDR2 SYDVKM. The CDR3 covers 14 residues. The full variable domain, in which reference TRBV28 and TRBJ2-7 provide the parts outside the CDR3, is DVKVTQSSRYLVKRTGEKVFLECVQDMDHENMFWYRQDPGLGLRLIYFSYDVKMKEKGDIPEGYSVSREKKERFSLILESASTNQTSMYLCASSGPGQPYEQYFGPGTRLTVT.

J is TRBJ2-7 and V is TRBV25-1; 8 nucleotides agree with TRBD2. Trimming at V came to 4 bases and at J to 1 base, leaving 9 bases not matched to a gene. The germline V gene has CDR1 MGHDK and CDR2 SYGVNS. The CDR3 runs to 16 residues. CDR3 in DNA: TGTGCCAGCAGTGCACCGGGACTAGGAGGTTCCTACGAGCAGTACTTC. This codes for CASSAPGLGGSYEQYF.

V and J are TRBV4-1 and TRBJ1-4, with 10 bases identical to TRBD1. The trim removed 2 bases at V and 4 bases at J, leaving 4 bases unmatched. The CDR3 has 16 residues. From germline, CDR1 is MGHRA and CDR2 YSYEKL. DNA for the CDR3: TGCGCCAGCAGCCAAAGGAGGGACAGGGGTAATGAAAAACTGTTTTTT. Protein product: CASSQRRDRGNEKLFF.

The chain is built from TRBV29-1 and TRBJ2-2; 8 bases match TRBD1. The CDR3 length is 17 residues. V lost 1 base and J lost 2; bases outside the gene matches: 9. Germline CDR1 and CDR2: SQVTM and ANQGSEA. In DNA, the CDR3 is TGCAGCGTTGAAGGTCCAGCGGACAGGGCTAACACCGGGGAGCTGTTTTTT. It translates to CSVEGPADRANTGELFF.

This chain connects TRBV7-9 to TRBJ1-1; TRBD1 agrees at 9 bases. This CDR3 is built from 17 residues. CDR1 and CDR2 (germline): SEHNR, FQNEAQ (reference sequence). The V segment lost 0 bases and the J segment 0 bases; nucleotides outside the gene matches: 5. The CDR3 loop reads CASSLARDRVMNTEAFF. The CDR3 DNA reads as TGTGCCAGCAGCTTAGCGCGGGACAGGGTAATGAACACTGAAGCTTTCTTT.

The table lists this clone with a count of one. The junction departs from the called germline gene at one end, perhaps through a read error. The chain couples TRBV25-1 to TRBJ1-4; possible D gene TRBD1, 5 bases. Germline CDR1 and CDR2: MGHDK and SYGVNS. CDR3 length: 13 amino acids. The CDR3 DNA reads TGTGCCAGCAGTGAGGGGGGGAGGGGAGGTCGGACTTTT. This sequence encodes CASSEGGRGGRTF.

The rearrangement uses TRBV18 and TRBJ1-2; TRBD1 matches at 7 bases. The germline V gene encodes CDR1 KGHSH and CDR2 LQKENI. The CDR3 consists of 12 residues. The junction had 3 bases not matched to a gene; V was cut back by 3 bases and J by 8 bases. The CDR3 sequence is CASSPRQGGYTF. The CDR3 coding sequence is TGTGCCAGCTCACCGAGACAGGGAGGCTACACCTTC. Based on the CDR3 plus reference TRBV18 and TRBJ1-2, the full variable domain is NAGVMQNPRHLVRRRGQEARLRCSPMKGHSHVYWYRQLPEEGLKFMVYLQKENIIDESGMPKERFSAEFPKEGPSILRIQQVVRGDSAAYFCASSPRQGGYTFGSGTRLTVV.

In DNA, the CDR3 is TGTGCCACCAGTGATTTCGGACAGGGAAAGTACAATGAGCAGTTCTTC. As protein: CATSDFGQGKYNEQFF. V is TRBV24-1 and J is TRBJ2-1; 8 bases match TRBD1. The CDR3 consists of 16 residues. Per germline, CDR1 KGHDR and CDR2 SFDVKD. The ends lost 1 base at V and 4 bases at J; junction bases unmatched: 5.

This chain links TRBV15 with TRBJ2-1; 9 nucleotides match TRBD2. From germline, CDR1 is LNHNV and CDR2 YYDKDF (reference sequence). V lost 7 bases and J lost 1; bases outside the gene matches: 8. The CDR3 covers 16 residues. CDR3 in DNA: TGTGCCACCACCCGGACTAGCGTATTATCCTACAATGAGCAGTTCTTC. It is translated as CATTRTSVLSYNEQFF.

The sample holds one count of this clone. The J gene is TRBJ2-1, the V gene TRBV9; tentative D call: TRBD2 (7 bases). Deletions cut 0 bases from V and 8 bases from J, with 18 bases between. The CDR3 loop spans 16 amino acids. Germline values: CDR1 SGDLS, CDR2 YYNGEE. The CDR3, as DNA: TGTGCCAGCAGCGTAGGAGAAGGGAGGGGGTTCCATGAGCAGTTCTTC. This sequence encodes CASSVGEGRGFHEQFF.

This clone was seen only once. This chain uses TRBV5-4 with TRBJ2-7, with 10 bases aligning to TRBD1. Germline CDR1 reads SGHNT; CDR2 reads YYREEE (reference sequence). The CDR3 has 14 amino acids. Trimming cost V 4 bases and J 6 bases; bases outside gene matches: 7. The chain's CDR3 is CASSPRDRGGEQYF. As DNA, the CDR3 is TGTGCCAGCAGCCCCCGGGACAGGGGCGGCGAGCAGTACTTC.

This chain uses TRBV9 with TRBJ2-3; 8 bases line up with TRBD2. CDR1 and CDR2 from the germline V gene are SGDLS and YYNGEE. J lost 6 bases, V lost 3 bases, and 3 bases had no gene match. This CDR3 has 13 amino acids. The CDR3 here is CASSEAGADTQYF. Here the CDR3 DNA reads TGTGCCAGCAGCGAAGCGGGAGCGGATACGCAGTATTTT.

The chain combines TRBV14 with TRBJ2-3, with D unresolved. The CDR3 has 13 residues. CDR1 is SGHDN and CDR2 is FVKESK in the germline V gene. V dropped 1 base and J dropped 10 bases, with 12 bases sitting between them. The CDR3 nucleotides read TGTGCCAGCAGCCAAGGGGCTAATTATCCGCAGTATTTT. Translating gives CASSQGANYPQYF.

In its sample, this clone was seen once. The chain uses TRBV7-2 and TRBJ1-2; D might be TRBD1 (5 bases). V was cut by 2 bases and J by 0 bases, with 10 bases left in between. Looked up from germline, CDR1 is SGHTA and CDR2 is FQGNSA. CDR3 length: 15 residues. Written as DNA, the CDR3 is TGTGCCAGCAGCTTATCTGGCAGGGCTAACTATGGCTACACCTTC. Its translation is CASSLSGRANYGYTF.

The V gene is TRBV5-5, the J gene TRBJ2-3; tentatively, D is TRBD2 (6 bases). This CDR3 has 16 residues. Germline CDR1 is SGHKS and CDR2 is YYEKEE (reference sequence). With 4 bases removed from V and 8 bases from J, the gap between germline ends came to 23 bases. This CDR3 reads CASSARPGPAEGTQYF. In nucleotides, the CDR3 is TGTGCCAGCAGCGCCCGTCCAGGACCCGCGGAGGGTACGCAGTATTTT.

This chain uses TRBV4-1 with TRBJ2-1; TRBD1 agrees at 12 bases. The CDR3 contains 16 residues. CDR1 is MGHRA, CDR2 YSYEKL, per germline. Trimming took 3 bases from V and 7 from J; bases not matched to a gene: 7. CDR3 nucleotide sequence: TGCGCCAGCAGCCATACCGGGACAGGGGGCTGGAATGAGCAGTTCTTC. It codes for CASSHTGTGGWNEQFF.

The J gene is TRBJ2-7, the V gene TRBV6-5; weak D call: TRBD2 (5 bases). Trimming removed 6 bases at V and 5 bases at J, with 11 bases between. Per germline, CDR1 MNHEY and CDR2 SVGAGI. The CDR3 loop spans 12 amino acids. The CDR3 coding sequence is TGTGCCAGCAGGGGAGACACGAACGAGCAGTACTTC. Protein sequence: CASRGDTNEQYF.

V usage is TRBV7-8 and J usage is TRBJ1-2; D is unresolved. V lost 4 bases, J lost 3 bases, and 15 bases lay in between. There are 15 residues in the CDR3. Germline V lookup: CDR1 SGHVS, CDR2 FQNEAQ. Here the CDR3 DNA reads TGTGCCAGCAGCTCTTTACCCCCTGGAGACTATGGCTACACCTTC. It codes for CASSSLPPGDYGYTF.

The J gene is TRBJ2-7, the V gene TRBV10-3; 9 bases fit TRBD2. In germline, CDR1 is ENHRY, CDR2 SYGVKD. V lost 0 bases and J lost 5; bases outside the gene matches: 8. This CDR3 comprises 16 residues. The CDR3 DNA reads as TGTGCCATCAGTGAGTCTAGGGTAGCGGGAGATCACGAGCAGTACTTC. It yields the protein CAISESRVAGDHEQYF.

The chain employs TRBV4-1 and TRBJ1-5; 7 bases agree with TRBD1. The CDR3 spans 17 residues. CDR1 and CDR2 from the germline V gene are MGHRA and YSYEKL. Unmatched junction bases numbered 6, after V lost 0 bases and J lost 1 base. The CDR3 is CASSQDYRGRSNQPQHF. CDR3 DNA sequence: TGCGCCAGCAGCCAAGATTACAGGGGAAGGAGCAATCAGCCCCAGCATTTT.

V usage is TRBV19 and J usage is TRBJ2-2, with D possibly matching TRBD2 (6 bases). The CDR3 sequence is 14 residues long. V was trimmed by 3 bases and J by 5 bases, leaving 10 bases between them. CDR1 and CDR2 from the germline V gene are LNHDA and SQIVND (reference sequence). The CDR3 DNA reads TGTGCCAGTAGTATGGACTATTTTACCGGGGAGCTGTTTTTT. This sequence encodes CASSMDYFTGELFF.

The V gene is TRBV7-6, the J gene TRBJ2-7; 8 nucleotides match TRBD2. Germline values: CDR1 SGHVS, CDR2 FNYEAQ. Trimming cost V 4 bases and J 1 base; bases outside gene matches: 12. The CDR3 length is 17 residues. This CDR3 reads CASSSARRAGGSYEQYF. The CDR3 region has the DNA TGTGCCAGCAGCTCCGCGAGGCGGGCGGGAGGTTCCTACGAGCAGTACTTC.

V usage is TRBV27 and J usage is TRBJ2-3; TRBD2 is a possible D gene (6 bases). The CDR3 is 16 amino acids. V was pared by 3 bases and J by 7 bases, with 20 bases between. The germline V gene encodes CDR1 MNHEY and CDR2 SMNVEV (reference sequence). CDR3 sequence: CASSLGRPGVANTQYF. CDR3 DNA sequence: TGTGCCAGCAGTTTGGGCCGCCCGGGGGTGGCAAATACGCAGTATTTT.

The chain recombines TRBV19 with TRBJ1-2; D remains unclear. The germline CDR1 and CDR2 sequences are LNHDA and SQIVND (reference sequence). The V end lost 5 bases, the J end lost 3 bases, and 19 bases lay between the germline ends. The CDR3 extends over 16 amino acids. CDR3 nucleotides: TGTGCCAGTAGTTCCTTTAGCGAAGGGCTGGACTATGGCTACACCTTC. Its translation: CASSSFSEGLDYGYTF.

The chain combines TRBV19 with TRBJ1-3, with 8 bases matching TRBD1. Germline V lookup: CDR1 LNHDA, CDR2 SQIVND (reference sequence). CDR3 length equals 18 residues. Germline trimming cut 3 bases from V and 0 bases from J; bases unmatched to any gene: 10. CDR3 sequence reads: CASSIPGTGLLSGNTIYF. The CDR3 coding sequence is TGTGCCAGTAGTATCCCGGGGACAGGCCTCCTCTCTGGAAACACCATATATTTT.

The CDR3 region has the DNA TGTGCCAGCAGTTTGCCCGGGTTCTACGAGCAGTACTTC. This translates into CASSLPGFYEQYF. This chain links TRBV27 with TRBJ2-7; D is undetermined. Deletions cut 3 bases from V and 3 bases from J, with 9 bases between. Germline assignment: CDR1 MNHEY and CDR2 SMNVEV (reference sequence). The CDR3 extends over 13 amino acids.

The rearrangement links TRBV6-5 to TRBJ2-1, with D perhaps TRBD2 (6 bases). V gave up 6 bases and J gave up 0 bases, with 12 bases separating them. Germline V lookup: CDR1 MNHEY, CDR2 SVGAGI. This CDR3 is 15 amino acids long. The DNA of the CDR3 is TGTGCCAGCAGAGCGACTAGGAGCTCCTACAATGAGCAGTTCTTC. This encodes CASRATRSSYNEQFF.